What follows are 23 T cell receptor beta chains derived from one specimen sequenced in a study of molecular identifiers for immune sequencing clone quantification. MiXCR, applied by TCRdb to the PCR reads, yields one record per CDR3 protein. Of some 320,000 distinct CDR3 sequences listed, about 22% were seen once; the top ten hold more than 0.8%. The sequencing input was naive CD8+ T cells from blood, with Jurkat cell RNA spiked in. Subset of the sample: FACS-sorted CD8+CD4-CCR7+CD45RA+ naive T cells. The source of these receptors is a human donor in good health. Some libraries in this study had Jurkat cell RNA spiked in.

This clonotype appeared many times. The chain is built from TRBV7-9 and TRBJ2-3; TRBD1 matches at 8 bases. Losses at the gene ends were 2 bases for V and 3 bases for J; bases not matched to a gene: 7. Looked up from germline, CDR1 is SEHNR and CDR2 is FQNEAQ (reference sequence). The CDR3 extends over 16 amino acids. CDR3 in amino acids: CASSLPSGGLTDTQYF. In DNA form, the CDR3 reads TGTGCCAGCAGCTTACCCTCAGGGGGCTTGACAGATACGCAGTATTTT.

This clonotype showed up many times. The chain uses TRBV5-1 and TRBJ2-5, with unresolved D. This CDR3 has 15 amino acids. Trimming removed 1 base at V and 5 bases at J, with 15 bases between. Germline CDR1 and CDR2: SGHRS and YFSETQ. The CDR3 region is CASSLTQRSSETQYF. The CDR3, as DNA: TGCGCCAGCAGCTTGACCCAAAGGAGTTCCGAGACCCAGTACTTC.

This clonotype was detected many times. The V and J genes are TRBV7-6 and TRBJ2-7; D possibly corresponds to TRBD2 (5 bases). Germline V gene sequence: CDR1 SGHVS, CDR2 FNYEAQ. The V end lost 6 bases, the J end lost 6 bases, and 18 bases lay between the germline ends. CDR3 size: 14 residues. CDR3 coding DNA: TGTGCCAGCAGACCAGAACCGGGATTCGGCGAGCAGTACTTC. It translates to CASRPEPGFGEQYF.

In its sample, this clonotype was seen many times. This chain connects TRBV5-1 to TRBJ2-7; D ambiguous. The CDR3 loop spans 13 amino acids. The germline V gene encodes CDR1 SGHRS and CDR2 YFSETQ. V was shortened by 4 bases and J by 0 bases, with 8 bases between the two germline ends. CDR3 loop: CASSITSSYEQYF. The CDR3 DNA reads TGCGCCAGCAGCATCACCTCCTCCTACGAGCAGTACTTC.

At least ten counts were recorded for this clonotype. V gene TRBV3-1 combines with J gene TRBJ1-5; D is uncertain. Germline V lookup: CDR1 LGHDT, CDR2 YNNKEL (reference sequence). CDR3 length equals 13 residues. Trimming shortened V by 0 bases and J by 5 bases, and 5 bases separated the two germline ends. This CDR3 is CASSQEVYQPQHF. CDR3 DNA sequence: TGTGCCAGCAGCCAAGAAGTGTATCAGCCCCAGCATTTT.

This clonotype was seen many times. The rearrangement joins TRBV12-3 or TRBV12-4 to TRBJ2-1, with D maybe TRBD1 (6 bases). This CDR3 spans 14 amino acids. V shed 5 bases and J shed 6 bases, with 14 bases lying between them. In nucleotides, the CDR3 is TGTGCCAGCAGTCCGCGGACAGATCCCAATGAGCAGTTCTTC. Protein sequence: CASSPRTDPNEQFF.

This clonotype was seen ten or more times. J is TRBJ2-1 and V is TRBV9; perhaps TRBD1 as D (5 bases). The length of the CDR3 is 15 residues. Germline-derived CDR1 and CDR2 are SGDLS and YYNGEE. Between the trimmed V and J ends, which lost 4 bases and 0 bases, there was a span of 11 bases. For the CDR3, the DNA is TGTGCCAGCAGCACCACAGGAGACTCCTACAATGAGCAGTTCTTC. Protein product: CASSTTGDSYNEQFF.

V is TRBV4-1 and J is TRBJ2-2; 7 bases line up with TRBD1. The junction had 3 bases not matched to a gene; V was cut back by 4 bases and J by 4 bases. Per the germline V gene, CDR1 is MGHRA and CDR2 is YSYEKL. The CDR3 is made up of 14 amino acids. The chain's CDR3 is CASSPGTVTGELFF. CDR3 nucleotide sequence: TGCGCCAGCAGCCCGGGGACAGTCACCGGGGAGCTGTTTTTT.

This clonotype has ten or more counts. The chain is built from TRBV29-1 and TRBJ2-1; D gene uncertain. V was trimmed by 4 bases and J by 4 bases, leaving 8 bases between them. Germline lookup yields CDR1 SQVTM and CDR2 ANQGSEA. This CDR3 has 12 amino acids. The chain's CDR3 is CSVVAVYNEQFF. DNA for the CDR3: TGCAGCGTTGTAGCAGTGTACAATGAGCAGTTCTTC.

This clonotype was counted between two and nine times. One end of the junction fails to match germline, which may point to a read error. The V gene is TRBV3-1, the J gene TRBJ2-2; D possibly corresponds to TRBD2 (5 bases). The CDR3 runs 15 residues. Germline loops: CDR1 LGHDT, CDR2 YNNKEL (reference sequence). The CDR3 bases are TGTGCCAGCAGCCAAGTGAAAACGAACACCGGGGAGCTGGTTTTT. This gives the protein CASSQVKTNTGELVF.

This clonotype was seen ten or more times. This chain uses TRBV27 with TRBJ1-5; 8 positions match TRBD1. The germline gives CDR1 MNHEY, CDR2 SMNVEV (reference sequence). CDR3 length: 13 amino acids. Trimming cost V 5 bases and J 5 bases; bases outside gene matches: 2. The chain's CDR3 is CASSPGGYQPQHF. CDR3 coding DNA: TGTGCCAGCAGTCCAGGGGGCTATCAGCCCCAGCATTTT.

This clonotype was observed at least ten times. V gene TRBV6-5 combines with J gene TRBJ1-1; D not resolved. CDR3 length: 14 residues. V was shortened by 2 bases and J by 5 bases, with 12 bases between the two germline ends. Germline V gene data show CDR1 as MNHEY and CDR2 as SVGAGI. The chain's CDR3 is CASSYRALGTEAFF. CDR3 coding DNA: TGTGCCAGCAGTTACCGGGCGCTGGGGACTGAAGCTTTCTTT.

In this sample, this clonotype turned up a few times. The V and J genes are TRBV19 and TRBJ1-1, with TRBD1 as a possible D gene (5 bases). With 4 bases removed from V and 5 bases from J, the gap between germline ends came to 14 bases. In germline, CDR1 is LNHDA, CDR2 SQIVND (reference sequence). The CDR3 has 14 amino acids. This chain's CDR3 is CASSSGGVWTEAFF. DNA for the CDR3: TGTGCCAGTAGTAGTGGAGGGGTTTGGACTGAAGCTTTCTTT.

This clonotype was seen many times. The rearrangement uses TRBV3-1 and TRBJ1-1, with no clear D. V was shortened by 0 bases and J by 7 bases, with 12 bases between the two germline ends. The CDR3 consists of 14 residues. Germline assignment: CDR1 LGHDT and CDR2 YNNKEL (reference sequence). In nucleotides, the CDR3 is TGTGCCAGCAGCCAAGAACCAGGTTGGGGTGAAGCTTTCTTT. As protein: CASSQEPGWGEAFF.

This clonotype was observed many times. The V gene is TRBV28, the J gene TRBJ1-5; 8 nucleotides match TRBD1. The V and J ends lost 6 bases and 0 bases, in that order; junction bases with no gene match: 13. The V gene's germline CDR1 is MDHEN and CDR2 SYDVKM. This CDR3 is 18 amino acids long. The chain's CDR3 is CASSSAISGTGSNQPQHF. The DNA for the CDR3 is TGTGCCAGCAGCTCAGCCATCTCCGGGACAGGTAGCAATCAGCCCCAGCATTTT. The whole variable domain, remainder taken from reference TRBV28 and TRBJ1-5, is DVKVTQSSRYLVKRTGEKVFLECVQDMDHENMFWYRQDPGLGLRLIYFSYDVKMKEKGDIPEGYSVSREKKERFSLILESASTNQTSMYLCASSSAISGTGSNQPQHFGDGTRLSIL.

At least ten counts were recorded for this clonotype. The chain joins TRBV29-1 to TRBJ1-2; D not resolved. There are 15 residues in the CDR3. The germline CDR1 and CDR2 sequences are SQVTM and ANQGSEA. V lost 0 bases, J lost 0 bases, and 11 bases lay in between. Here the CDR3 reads CSVEESRTTNYGYTF. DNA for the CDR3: TGCAGCGTTGAAGAGTCCAGAACAACTAACTATGGCTACACCTTC.

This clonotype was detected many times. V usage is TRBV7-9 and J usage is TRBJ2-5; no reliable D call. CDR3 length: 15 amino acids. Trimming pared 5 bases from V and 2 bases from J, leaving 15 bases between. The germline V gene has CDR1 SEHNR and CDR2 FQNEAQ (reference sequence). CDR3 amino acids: CASSPSSVRQETQYF. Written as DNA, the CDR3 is TGTGCCAGCAGCCCAAGTTCGGTTAGACAAGAGACCCAGTACTTC.

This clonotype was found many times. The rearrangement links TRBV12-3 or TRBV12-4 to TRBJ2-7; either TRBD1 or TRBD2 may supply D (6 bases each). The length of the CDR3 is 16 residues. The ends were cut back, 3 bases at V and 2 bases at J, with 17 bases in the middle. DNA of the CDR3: TGTGCCAGCAGTTTCGCCCTCCGGGGGCCCCCCTACGAGCAGTACTTC. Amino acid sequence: CASSFALRGPPYEQYF.

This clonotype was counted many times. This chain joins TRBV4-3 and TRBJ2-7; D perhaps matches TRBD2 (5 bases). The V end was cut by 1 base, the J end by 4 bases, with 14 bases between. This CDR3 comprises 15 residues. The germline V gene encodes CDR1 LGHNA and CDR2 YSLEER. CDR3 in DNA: TGCGCCAGCAGCCAAGCGGATGCAGGAGGATACGAGCAGTACTTC. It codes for CASSQADAGGYEQYF.

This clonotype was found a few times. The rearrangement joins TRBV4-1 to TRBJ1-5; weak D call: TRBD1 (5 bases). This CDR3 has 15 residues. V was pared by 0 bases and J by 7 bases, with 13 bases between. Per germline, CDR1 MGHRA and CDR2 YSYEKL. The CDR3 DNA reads TGCGCCAGCAGCCAAGAAGGGGATTCGGGACAGCCCCAGCATTTT. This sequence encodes CASSQEGDSGQPQHF.

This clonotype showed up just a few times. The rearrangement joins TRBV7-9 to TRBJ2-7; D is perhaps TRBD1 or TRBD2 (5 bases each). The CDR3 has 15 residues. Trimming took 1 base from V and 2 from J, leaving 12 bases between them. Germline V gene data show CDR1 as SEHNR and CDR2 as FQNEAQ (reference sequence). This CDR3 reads CASSLDLGTAYEQYF. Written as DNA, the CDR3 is TGTGCCAGCAGCTTAGACCTTGGGACCGCCTACGAGCAGTACTTC.

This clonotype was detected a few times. CDR3 protein: CASSPLGTSGTSYEQYF. DNA of the CDR3: TGTGCCAGCAGTCCCTTAGGGACTAGCGGGACCTCCTACGAGCAGTACTTC. This rearrangement joins TRBV27 to TRBJ2-7, with 13 bases matching TRBD2. Germline V lookup: CDR1 MNHEY, CDR2 SMNVEV (reference sequence). The V segment lost 5 bases and the J segment 0 bases; nucleotides outside the gene matches: 7. The CDR3 runs to 17 residues.

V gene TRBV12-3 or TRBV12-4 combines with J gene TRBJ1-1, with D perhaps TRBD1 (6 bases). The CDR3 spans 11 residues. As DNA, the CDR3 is TGTGGCATTGTCCAGGGGACTGAAGCTTTCTTT. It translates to CGIVQGTEAFF.